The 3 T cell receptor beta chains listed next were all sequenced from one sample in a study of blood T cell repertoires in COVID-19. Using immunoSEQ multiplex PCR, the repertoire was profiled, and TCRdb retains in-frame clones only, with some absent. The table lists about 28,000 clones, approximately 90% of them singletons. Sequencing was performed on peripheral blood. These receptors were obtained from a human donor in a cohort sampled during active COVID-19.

The CDR3 coding sequence is TGTGCCAGTAGTTCTAGATCAGGGACTAATGAAAAACTGTTTTTT. This codes for CASSSRSGTNEKLFF. This chain links TRBV19 with TRBJ1-4; possibly TRBD1 for D (5 bases). Trimming pared 5 bases from V and 2 bases from J, leaving 12 bases between. The CDR3 runs to 15 residues. Germline lookup yields CDR1 LNHDA and CDR2 SQIVND (reference sequence).

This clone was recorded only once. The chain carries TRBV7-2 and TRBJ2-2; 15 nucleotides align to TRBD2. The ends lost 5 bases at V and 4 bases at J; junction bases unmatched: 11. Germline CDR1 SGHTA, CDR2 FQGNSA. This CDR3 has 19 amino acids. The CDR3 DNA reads TGTGCCAGCAGCCCCCAAGGACTAGCGGGAGGGCCTAGCACCGGGGAGCTGTTTTTT. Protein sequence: CASSPQGLAGGPSTGELFF.

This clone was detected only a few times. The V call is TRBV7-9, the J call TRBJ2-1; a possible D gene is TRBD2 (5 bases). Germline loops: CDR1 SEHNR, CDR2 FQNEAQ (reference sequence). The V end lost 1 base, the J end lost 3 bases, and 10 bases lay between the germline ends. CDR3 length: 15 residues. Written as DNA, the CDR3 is TGTGCCAGCAGCTTAGGCGGGCGAGGCTACAATGAGCAGTTCTTC. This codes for CASSLGGRGYNEQFF.